This section outlines one T cell receptor (beta chain) sequence together with its context. What it binds is not known. The CDR3 contains 12 residues. CDR1 PRHDT and CDR2 FYEKMQ come from the germline V gene (reference sequence). V was trimmed by 2 bases and J by 4 bases, leaving 3 bases between them. Profiled with immunoSEQ multiplex PCR; TCRdb holds only in-frame clones, not every one. Here the sample spans some 200,000 clones, roughly three quarters being singletons. The data were obtained in a study of cytotoxic CD8 clonotypes in ibrutinib-treated CLL. In the study overall: Patients attained approximately 24 partial and 2 complete responses; at median around 67 months, around 15 remained remitted while approximately 12 progressed. Among the samples, the mean was approximately 250,000 productive templates and 75,000 to 95,000 productive rearrangements.

Study findings and constraints: Clonality increased at ibrutinib response and stayed stable in sustained remission. At progression, however, it fell back toward baseline.

Material: PBMCs, obtained after 12 months of ibrutinib treatment. This clonotype was sampled from a human donor with chronic lymphocytic leukemia. The chain uses TRBV13 and TRBJ2-1; D remains ambiguous. As DNA, the CDR3 is TGTGCCAGCAGCTTAATGTACAATGAGCAGTTCTTC. Translated, it gives CASSLMYNEQFF.